The 14 T cell receptor beta chains listed next were all sequenced from one sample in a study of CD8+ T cells in alopecia areata. Reverse transcribed after extraction, RNA yielded cDNA as the sequencing template. The repertoire was sequenced with immunoSEQ multiplex PCR; TCRdb's copy has only in-frame clones and lacks some. This table has roughly 140,000 clones, about 51% appearing once. Specimen: CD8+ T cells sorted from blood, collected at week 0. These receptors all come from a human donor with alopecia areata.

The chain employs TRBV11-1 and TRBJ2-1; 8 bases line up with TRBD2. Germline assignment: CDR1 SGHAT and CDR2 FQDESV (reference sequence). The trim removed 5 bases at V and 4 bases at J, leaving 13 bases unmatched. There are 17 residues in the CDR3. The CDR3 spells CASSTGPGLGGYNEQFF. The CDR3 region has the DNA TGTGCCAGCAGCACAGGACCGGGACTAGGCGGGTACAATGAGCAGTTCTTC. Using reference TRBV11-1 and TRBJ2-1 for the parts outside the CDR3, the full variable domain is EAEVAQSPRYKITEKSQAVAFWCDPISGHATLYWYRQILGQGPELLVQFQDESVVDDSQLPKDRFSAERLKGVDSTLKIQPAELGDSAMYLCASSTGPGLGGYNEQFFGPGTRLTVL.

The chain is built from TRBV4-1 and TRBJ2-7; D is unresolved. This CDR3 contains 16 residues. Trimming removed 0 bases from V and 2 bases from J, with 14 bases in between. Germline V gene data show CDR1 as MGHRA and CDR2 as YSYEKL. CDR3 DNA: TGCGCCAGCAGCCAAGAATTTCAAGGTCTTACCTACGAGCAGTACTTC. This codes for CASSQEFQGLTYEQYF.

This clone was seen only a few times. This chain joins TRBV29-1 and TRBJ2-3; a weak D match, TRBD2 (7 bases). V dropped 0 bases and J dropped 7 bases, with 20 bases sitting between them. The germline V gene encodes CDR1 SQVTM and CDR2 ANQGSEA. CDR3 size: 16 residues. The CDR3 protein is CSVEETAGATLYTQYF. Written as DNA, the CDR3 is TGCAGCGTTGAAGAGACGGCGGGGGCAACTCTTTATACGCAGTATTTT.

This chain joins TRBV27 and TRBJ2-7; 7 bases map to TRBD1. The CDR3 length is 16 residues. Germline assignment: CDR1 MNHEY and CDR2 SMNVEV (reference sequence). The trim removed 6 bases at V and 5 bases at J, leaving 16 bases unmatched. Here the CDR3 reads CASSRRGRQGFDEQYF. The DNA of the CDR3 is TGTGCCAGCAGCCGCAGGGGAAGACAGGGTTTCGACGAGCAGTACTTC.

This clone was seen a few times. J is TRBJ1-5 and V is TRBV19; D remains ambiguous. This CDR3 is 12 amino acids long. Trimming pared 7 bases from V and 5 bases from J, leaving 9 bases between. CDR1 is LNHDA, CDR2 SQIVND, per germline (reference sequence). The CDR3, as DNA: TGTGCCAGTAACACAGACTATCAGCCCCAGCATTTT. Its translation: CASNTDYQPQHF.

As concerns this clone: This same CDR3 is encoded by further DNA sequences in the sample. This chain uses TRBV27 with TRBJ2-7; 10 bases line up with TRBD1. This CDR3 is 14 amino acids long. J lost 4 bases, V lost 2 bases, and 2 bases had no gene match. Germline V gene data show CDR1 as MNHEY and CDR2 as SMNVEV (reference sequence). The CDR3 region is CASSLGQGVYEQYF. For the CDR3, the DNA is TGTGCCAGCAGTTTAGGACAGGGGGTTTACGAGCAGTACTTC.

The chain employs TRBV29-1 and TRBJ1-1, with D maybe TRBD1 (5 bases). This CDR3 region has 11 residues. V gave up 5 bases and J gave up 11 bases, with 15 bases separating them. Germline CDR1 is SQVTM and CDR2 is ANQGSEA. The CDR3 sequence: CSVNLQGDAFF. In nucleotides, the CDR3 is TGCAGCGTTAACCTTCAGGGAGACGCTTTCTTT.

The V gene is TRBV6-5, the J gene TRBJ2-3, with D perhaps matching TRBD2 (5 bases). V was shortened by 5 bases and J by 5 bases, with 14 bases between the two germline ends. CDR1 MNHEY and CDR2 SVGAGI come from the germline V gene. CDR3 length: 14 residues. This chain's CDR3 is CASSPSPRGDTQYF. The CDR3 nucleotides read TGTGCCAGCAGTCCATCGCCACGGGGAGATACGCAGTATTTT.

Concerning this clone: Different DNA sequences within this sample yield the same CDR3. This CDR3 reads CSARDRAYEQYF. DNA for the CDR3: TGCAGCGCCAGGGATAGGGCCTACGAGCAGTACTTC. The chain has TRBV29-1 and TRBJ2-7; D perhaps matches TRBD1 (5 bases). Germline loops: CDR1 SQVTM, CDR2 ANQGSEA. V lost 7 bases to trimming and J lost 2 bases, with 12 bases between them. The length of the CDR3 is 12 residues.

The chain carries TRBV29-1 and TRBJ2-5, with 8 bases aligning to TRBD2. The V gene's germline CDR1 is SQVTM and CDR2 ANQGSEA. This CDR3 has 14 amino acids. V lost 2 bases to trimming and J lost 2 bases; unmatched junction nucleotides: 4. DNA for the CDR3: TGCAGCGTTGAATCGGCTAGCGGGCAAGAGACCCAGTACTTC. The encoded protein is CSVESASGQETQYF.

The V gene is TRBV2, the J gene TRBJ2-7, with D uncertain. The CDR3 is 13 residues long. CDR1 and CDR2 (germline): SNHLY, FYNNEI. V dropped 8 bases and J dropped 0 bases, with 11 bases sitting between them. CDR3 DNA sequence: TGTGCCAGCCGGTCCCTAAGCTCCTACGAGCAGTACTTC. Its translation is CASRSLSSYEQYF.

The V call is TRBV25-1, the J call TRBJ2-1, with a tentative D call TRBD2 (5 bases). This CDR3 comprises 12 residues. V lost 5 bases to trimming and J lost 7 bases, with 9 bases between them. Germline V gene data show CDR1 as MGHDK and CDR2 as SYGVNS. In DNA form, the CDR3 reads TGTGCCAGCAGTATTCCGGGGAATGAGCAGTTCTTC. Translated: CASSIPGNEQFF.

The rearrangement links TRBV10-1 to TRBJ1-4; D is ambiguous. Germline V CDR1 and CDR2: WNHNN, SYGVQD (reference sequence). Between the trimmed V and J ends, which lost 8 bases and 10 bases, there was a span of 14 bases. The CDR3 extends over 12 amino acids. CDR3 in amino acids: CASGEDGGKLFF. The CDR3 DNA reads as TGCGCCAGCGGGGAGGACGGTGGAAAACTGTTTTTT.

This chain links TRBV4-1 with TRBJ2-7; 9 bases are shared with TRBD1. V dropped 1 base and J dropped 4; count of bases not matched to a gene: 5. CDR1 and CDR2 from the germline V gene are MGHRA and YSYEKL. CDR3 length: 15 amino acids. The CDR3 DNA reads as TGCGCCAGCAGCCAAGGGACGGGACAGGGTTACGAGCAGTACTTC. Its protein product is CASSQGTGQGYEQYF.